Shown below are 24 T cell receptor beta chains from a single sample sequenced in a study of naive and memory T cell subsets. A UMI-containing oligonucleotide was joined by 3' ligation to the TCR cDNA template. Four PCR rounds used nested alpha and beta constant region primers plus the SP2 primer. TCRdb used MiXCR to reprocess the 5' RACE reads, holding one entry per CDR3 protein. The sample lists roughly 30,000 distinct CDR3 sequences; approximately 16% were seen once. The receptors were sampled from a female donor in good health.

The chain has TRBV12-3 or TRBV12-4 and TRBJ1-5; TRBD1 might be the D (5 bases). The CDR3 extends over 18 amino acids. Trimming pared 2 bases from V and 0 bases from J, leaving 17 bases between. The CDR3 is CASSLYAGTADSNQPQHF. CDR3 in DNA: TGTGCCAGCAGTTTATATGCCGGGACGGCCGATAGCAATCAGCCCCAGCATTTT.

This clonotype was observed many times. The rearrangement links TRBV7-2 to TRBJ2-6, with 7 bases matching TRBD1. The CDR3 covers 17 residues. J lost 4 bases, V lost 1 base, and 7 bases had no gene match. The germline V gene encodes CDR1 SGHTA and CDR2 FQGNSA. The CDR3 reads CASSLVGQSTGANVLTF. The CDR3 DNA reads TGTGCCAGCAGCTTAGTGGGACAGTCAACCGGGGCCAACGTCCTGACTTTC.

The table lists this clonotype with a few counts. V and J are TRBV9 and TRBJ2-1; no reliable D call. Per germline, CDR1 SGDLS and CDR2 YYNGEE. Deletions cut 3 bases from V and 6 bases from J, with 16 bases between. The CDR3 has 15 residues. This chain's CDR3 is CASSGIPWGANEQFF. The CDR3 DNA follows: TGTGCCAGCAGCGGGATTCCATGGGGTGCCAATGAGCAGTTCTTC.

The chain combines TRBV13 with TRBJ1-1; D gene ambiguous. The CDR3 loop spans 16 amino acids. CDR1 PRHDT and CDR2 FYEKMQ come from the germline V gene (reference sequence). V was clipped by 5 bases and J by 1 base, with 17 bases between them. CDR3 residues: CASSVNSRQPNTEAFF. DNA of the CDR3: TGTGCCAGCAGCGTAAATTCGCGTCAGCCGAACACTGAAGCTTTCTTT.

This clonotype was counted a few times. The CDR3 nucleotides read TGCGCCAGCAGACCCGGGACTTCGAACACTGAAGCTTTCTTT. This sequence encodes CASRPGTSNTEAFF. J is TRBJ1-1 and V is TRBV5-1; D might be TRBD1 (5 bases). V lost 5 bases to trimming and J lost 1 base, with 12 bases between them. Germline CDR1 is SGHRS and CDR2 is YFSETQ. The CDR3 has 14 amino acids.

There are a few counts of this clonotype. The chain has TRBV7-3 and TRBJ2-1; 8 bases agree with TRBD2. Germline loops: CDR1 SGHTA, CDR2 FQGTGA. V gave up 5 bases and J gave up 2 bases; unmatched junction bases: 2. This CDR3 contains 14 residues. The CDR3 spells CASSPGLAYNEQFF. The DNA for the CDR3 is TGTGCCAGCAGCCCGGGACTAGCCTACAATGAGCAGTTCTTC.

This clonotype was counted between two and nine times. The rearrangement joins TRBV6-2 or TRBV6-3 to TRBJ1-1; D is possibly TRBD1 (5 bases). Trimming took off 3 bases at V and 8 bases at J, with 10 bases between the two ends. The CDR3 has 12 amino acids. Germline loops: CDR1 MNHEY, CDR2 SVGEGT. The CDR3, as DNA: TGTGCCAGCAGTTATATGGGACGGGAAGCTTTCTTT. It translates to CASSYMGREAFF.

This clonotype was found many times. CDR3 loop: CSARGGGLAGRIYEQYF. For the CDR3, the DNA is TGCAGTGCTAGAGGGGGCGGGCTAGCGGGGAGGATCTACGAGCAGTACTTC. The chain employs TRBV20-1 and TRBJ2-7; 9 bases agree with TRBD2. With 1 base clipped from V and 3 bases from J, the junction kept 13 bases outside the gene matches. The germline V gene has CDR1 DFQATT and CDR2 SNEGSKA (reference sequence). This CDR3 is 17 amino acids long.

This rearrangement joins TRBV29-1 to TRBJ1-1; D unresolved. Trimming cost V 7 bases and J 1 base, with 13 bases left between them. The germline V gene encodes CDR1 SQVTM and CDR2 ANQGSEA. The CDR3 contains 13 residues. The CDR3 loop is CSALSGQNTEAFF. The DNA for the CDR3 is TGCAGCGCCCTGAGTGGCCAGAACACTGAAGCTTTCTTT.

Many counts were recorded for this clonotype. The rearrangement uses TRBV5-5 and TRBJ2-2, with D maybe TRBD2 (5 bases). The V and J ends lost 3 bases and 7 bases respectively, with 13 bases between them. CDR1 is SGHKS, CDR2 YYEKEE, per germline (reference sequence). The CDR3 contains 14 residues. Here the CDR3 reads CASSSSQAVGELFF. The CDR3 DNA is TGTGCCAGCAGCTCTAGCCAGGCGGTCGGGGAGCTGTTTTTT.

The V and J genes are TRBV7-9 and TRBJ1-2, with a possible D match to TRBD1 (5 bases). This CDR3 is built from 14 residues. V was trimmed by 5 bases and J by 7 bases, leaving 17 bases between them. Germline values: CDR1 SEHNR, CDR2 FQNEAQ (reference sequence). The CDR3: CASSPEVVRVGYTF. The CDR3 bases are TGTGCCAGCAGCCCCGAGGTGGTCAGGGTTGGCTACACCTTC.

This clonotype has more than one count but fewer than ten. The genes are TRBV12-3 or TRBV12-4 and TRBJ2-3; 10 positions match TRBD2. Germline trimming cut 6 bases from V and 6 bases from J; bases unmatched to any gene: 6. CDR3 size: 14 residues. The CDR3 nucleotides read TGTGCCAGCAGCCATAGCGGGGGGTGGGATACGCAGTATTTT. This translates into CASSHSGGWDTQYF.

The gene calls are TRBV20-1 and TRBJ1-2; D remains unclear. The length of the CDR3 is 12 residues. Per the germline V gene, CDR1 is DFQATT and CDR2 is SNEGSKA (reference sequence). Trimming left V 1 base short and J 6 bases short, with 9 bases between. CDR3 coding DNA: TGCAGTGCTAGAGGGACCGCCCATGGCTACACCTTC. It encodes CSARGTAHGYTF.

This clonotype was found a few times. V usage is TRBV7-6 and J usage is TRBJ1-1; perhaps TRBD1 as D (5 bases). The CDR3 loop spans 13 amino acids. The V end lost 5 bases, the J end lost 3 bases, and 10 bases lay between the germline ends. Germline assignment: CDR1 SGHVS and CDR2 FNYEAQ. The CDR3 DNA is TGTGCCAGCAGCCTGGGACGATACACTGAAGCTTTCTTT. Amino acid sequence: CASSLGRYTEAFF.

This clonotype has at least ten counts. This chain connects TRBV4-1 to TRBJ2-1; TRBD2 matches 12 bases. The V gene end was trimmed by 2 bases and the J gene end by 11 bases; junction bases not matched to a gene: 4. Germline CDR1 and CDR2: MGHRA and YSYEKL. The CDR3 covers 14 residues. CDR3 protein: CASSQTSGGLQQFF. CDR3 in DNA: TGCGCCAGCAGCCAAACTAGCGGGGGGCTGCAGCAGTTCTTC.

J is TRBJ1-1 and V is TRBV6-5; D is unclear. Looked up from germline, CDR1 is MNHEY and CDR2 is SVGAGI. CDR3 length equals 15 residues. The V end lost 3 bases, the J end lost 0 bases, and 11 bases lay between the germline ends. The CDR3 DNA follows: TGTGCCAGCAGTTATGATTTCGCTATGAACACTGAAGCTTTCTTT. Translating it yields CASSYDFAMNTEAFF.

The genes are TRBV12-3 or TRBV12-4 and TRBJ2-3; TRBD2 might be the D (6 bases). Trimming pared 3 bases from V and 2 bases from J, leaving 18 bases between. CDR3 length: 17 amino acids. The CDR3 protein is CASSLVGGRGLTDTQYF. CDR3 nucleotide sequence: TGTGCCAGCAGTTTGGTCGGCGGTAGGGGACTCACAGATACGCAGTATTTT.

This clonotype turned up a few times. The genes are TRBV12-3 or TRBV12-4 and TRBJ2-7; possible D gene TRBD1, 6 bases. V gave up 2 bases and J gave up 2 bases, with 10 bases separating them. CDR3 length: 14 residues. Here the CDR3 DNA reads TGTGCCAGCAGTTTACCGGACAGTCCCTACGAGCAGTACTTC. Translating it yields CASSLPDSPYEQYF.

The table lists this clonotype with many counts. The V and J genes are TRBV20-1 and TRBJ2-7; D is possibly TRBD2 (5 bases). Trimming took 6 bases from V and 0 from J, leaving 15 bases between them. Germline V gene sequence: CDR1 DFQATT, CDR2 SNEGSKA (reference sequence). This CDR3 has 14 amino acids. CDR3 sequence reads: CSAGPGGVSYEQYF. CDR3 sequence (DNA): TGCAGTGCCGGGCCCGGAGGAGTCTCCTACGAGCAGTACTTC.

There are a few counts of this clonotype. This chain links TRBV10-3 with TRBJ2-7, with TRBD1 matching 10 bases. Germline-derived CDR1 and CDR2 are ENHRY and SYGVKD. With 2 bases clipped from V and 2 bases from J, the junction kept 0 bases outside the gene matches. The CDR3 runs to 14 residues. CDR3 loop: CAISEGQGAYEQYF. CDR3 nucleotide sequence: TGTGCCATCAGTGAGGGACAGGGGGCCTACGAGCAGTACTTC.

This sequence joins TRBV4-1 and TRBJ2-7; 8 positions agree with TRBD2. This CDR3 is 15 amino acids long. CDR1 and CDR2 from the germline V gene are MGHRA and YSYEKL. Trimming took 1 base from V and 6 from J; bases not matched to a gene: 8. CDR3 protein: CASSQGGAGGGEQYF. CDR3 DNA: TGCGCCAGCAGCCAAGGGGGTGCGGGGGGAGGCGAGCAGTACTTC.

In its sample, this clonotype was seen many times. The rearrangement links TRBV19 to TRBJ1-2, with no clear D. Germline V CDR1 and CDR2: LNHDA, SQIVND (reference sequence). The V end was cut by 5 bases, the J end by 2 bases, with 15 bases between. The CDR3 has 15 residues. The CDR3 DNA is TGTGCCAGTAGTCTCAACGCCGAATCCAACTATGGCTACACCTTC. This codes for CASSLNAESNYGYTF.

This clonotype was picked up a small number of times. V and J are TRBV6-4 and TRBJ2-1; D call uncertain. The CDR3 sequence is 16 residues long. Deletions cut 8 bases from V and 2 bases from J, with 19 bases between. Germline-derived CDR1 and CDR2 are MRHNA and SNTAGT. The CDR3 region is CASGYLKLSTYNEQFF. The CDR3 DNA is TGTGCCAGCGGGTATCTAAAGCTTAGTACCTACAATGAGCAGTTCTTC.

This clonotype turned up a few times. The chain uses TRBV20-1 and TRBJ2-1; possibly TRBD2 for D (6 bases). This CDR3 spans 15 amino acids. Germline-derived CDR1 and CDR2 are DFQATT and SNEGSKA (reference sequence). Trimming removed 3 bases from V and 4 bases from J, with 16 bases in between. CDR3 nucleotide sequence: TGCAGTGCTAGCAGCCTAGCGTTCGGTTACAATGAGCAGTTCTTC. Translating it yields CSASSLAFGYNEQFF.